What follows describes a single T cell receptor (beta chain). The data stem from a study of control samples from healthy donors and cancer patients. CDR1 MNHEY and CDR2 SVGEGT come from the germline V gene. The CDR3 is 17 residues long. V lost 4 bases, J lost 5 bases, and 22 bases lay in between. Clones were read by immunoSEQ multiplex PCR, and TCRdb kept only the in-frame ones, dropping some. The sample yields roughly 52,000 clones, roughly 96% seen once. The source material was blood. The receptor comes from a man aged 25 to 40 in good health. V is TRBV6-2 or TRBV6-3 and J is TRBJ2-3; D is perhaps TRBD2 (5 bases). The DNA of the CDR3 is TGTGCCAGCAGTTTAGGGTTTGCATCCGGGATCAGAGATACGCAGTATTTT. Its protein product is CASSLGFASGIRDTQYF.